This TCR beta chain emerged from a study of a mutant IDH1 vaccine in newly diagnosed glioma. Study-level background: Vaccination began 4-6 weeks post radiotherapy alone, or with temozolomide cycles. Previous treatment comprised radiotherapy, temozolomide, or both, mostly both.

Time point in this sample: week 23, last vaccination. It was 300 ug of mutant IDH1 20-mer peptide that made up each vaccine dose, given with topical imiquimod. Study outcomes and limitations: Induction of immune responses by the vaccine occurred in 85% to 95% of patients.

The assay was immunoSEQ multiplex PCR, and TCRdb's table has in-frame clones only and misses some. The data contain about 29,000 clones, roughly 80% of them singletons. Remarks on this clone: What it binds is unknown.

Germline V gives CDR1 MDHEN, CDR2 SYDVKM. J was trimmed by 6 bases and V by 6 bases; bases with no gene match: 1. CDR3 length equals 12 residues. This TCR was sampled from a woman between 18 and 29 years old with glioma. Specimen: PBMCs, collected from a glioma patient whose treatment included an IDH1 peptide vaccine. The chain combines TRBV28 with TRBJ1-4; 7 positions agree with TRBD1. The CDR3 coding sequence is TGTGCCAGCAGACAGGGGTATGAAAAACTGTTTTTT. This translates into CASRQGYEKLFF.